Below are 21 T cell receptor beta chains sequenced from a single sample in a study of cytomegalovirus exposure and HLA in healthy donors. PCR employed 60 Vbeta and 13 Jbeta primers. Profiled with immunoSEQ multiplex PCR; TCRdb holds only in-frame clones, not every one. Among 90,000 or so clones listed, 55% to 75% were seen once. Sequencing used PBMCs. These receptors came from a woman in her fifties or sixties in good health and CMV-seropositive.

This clone has only a few counts. The genes are TRBV7-8 and TRBJ2-7, with 7 bases that match TRBD1. The CDR3 runs to 15 residues. Germline loops: CDR1 SGHVS, CDR2 FQNEAQ. V was clipped by 4 bases and J by 3 bases; unmatched bases: 9. This chain's CDR3 is CASSSRQGRFYEQYF. The DNA for the CDR3 is TGTGCCAGCAGCTCGAGACAGGGAAGGTTCTACGAGCAGTACTTC.

J is TRBJ1-3 and V is TRBV4-1; TRBD1 is a possible D gene (6 bases). Germline assignment: CDR1 MGHRA and CDR2 YSYEKL. This CDR3 contains 15 residues. V shed 2 bases and J shed 1 base, with 9 bases lying between them. CDR3: CASSQPRGSGNTIYF. The CDR3 DNA sequence: TGCGCCAGCAGCCAACCCAGGGGATCTGGAAACACCATATATTTT.

The chain recombines TRBV28 with TRBJ1-2; 8 bases align to TRBD1. Germline V gene sequence: CDR1 MDHEN, CDR2 SYDVKM. V dropped 5 bases and J dropped 3; count of bases not matched to a gene: 11. The CDR3 runs 16 residues. For the CDR3, the DNA is TGTGCCAGCAGTAGCATCAGGGGGCTTTTTGACTATGGCTACACCTTC. It yields the protein CASSSIRGLFDYGYTF.

V gene TRBV2 combines with J gene TRBJ1-5; 7 bases fit TRBD1. Germline CDR1 is SNHLY and CDR2 is FYNNEI. The V gene end was trimmed by 5 bases and the J gene end by 5 bases; junction bases not matched to a gene: 3. This CDR3 has 13 residues. CDR3 sequence reads: CASSNRGDQPQHF. The CDR3 DNA sequence: TGTGCCAGCAGTAACAGGGGCGATCAGCCCCAGCATTTT. Complete variable domain (other parts from reference TRBV2 and TRBJ1-5): EPEVTQTPSHQVTQMGQEVILRCVPISNHLYFYWYRQILGQKVEFLVSFYNNEISEKSEIFDDQFSVERPDGSNFTLKIRSTKLEDSAMYFCASSNRGDQPQHFGDGTRLSIL.

The DNA of the CDR3 is TGCGCCAGCAGCCAAAGAATCGGTTCCTACGAGCAGTACTTC. This codes for CASSQRIGSYEQYF. The chain recombines TRBV4-1 with TRBJ2-7; D is ambiguous. The V and J ends lost 2 bases and 1 base respectively, with 9 bases between them. The CDR3 spans 14 residues. Germline CDR1 is MGHRA and CDR2 is YSYEKL.

The gene calls are TRBV19 and TRBJ2-1; TRBD1 agrees at 7 bases. From germline, CDR1 is LNHDA and CDR2 SQIVND (reference sequence). CDR3 length: 17 residues. The V and J ends lost 6 bases and 0 bases, in that order; junction bases with no gene match: 11. CDR3: CASSRTGRRSSYNEQFF. CDR3 sequence (DNA): TGTGCCAGTAGCAGGACAGGTAGAAGGAGCTCCTACAATGAGCAGTTCTTC.

The chain is built from TRBV19 and TRBJ2-2, with D unclear. The V end was cut by 4 bases, the J end by 4 bases, with 10 bases between. This CDR3 is 14 amino acids long. Looked up from germline, CDR1 is LNHDA and CDR2 is SQIVND (reference sequence). The CDR3 is CASSTQIRTGELFF. Here the CDR3 DNA reads TGTGCCAGTAGTACTCAGATACGCACCGGGGAGCTGTTTTTT.

This clone was seen a handful of times. The chain carries TRBV11-1 and TRBJ2-7, with D uncertain. V gave up 5 bases and J gave up 4 bases, with 9 bases separating them. The germline gives CDR1 SGHAT, CDR2 FQDESV (reference sequence). The CDR3 sequence is 12 residues long. The CDR3 bases are TGTGCCAGCAGCCCCCGCGGATACGAGCAGTACTTC. Amino acid sequence: CASSPRGYEQYF.

The V call is TRBV11-1, the J call TRBJ1-1; TRBD1 is a possible D gene (6 bases). Germline V gene lookup returns CDR1 SGHAT and CDR2 FQDESV (reference sequence). The CDR3 is 12 residues long. Trimming pared 6 bases from V and 5 bases from J, leaving 10 bases between. CDR3 in amino acids: CASRGAGTEAFF. In nucleotides, the CDR3 is TGTGCCAGCAGGGGGGCTGGGACTGAAGCTTTCTTT.

The chain uses TRBV6-6 and TRBJ1-5, with TRBD1 as a possible D gene (5 bases). From germline, CDR1 is MNHNY and CDR2 SVGAGI (reference sequence). The CDR3 loop spans 15 amino acids. V was clipped by 6 bases and J by 7 bases, with 19 bases between them. The CDR3 nucleotides are TGTGCCAGCAGCCCCCCGTCAGCGGGGCCGCAGCCCCAGCATTTT. Protein product: CASSPPSAGPQPQHF.

The V call is TRBV29-1, the J call TRBJ1-2; tentatively, D is TRBD1 (6 bases). The CDR3 loop spans 13 amino acids. Trimming took off 4 bases at V and 8 bases at J, with 17 bases between the two ends. In germline, CDR1 is SQVTM, CDR2 ANQGSEA. The CDR3 nucleotides read TGCAGCGTTGCACAACAGGGATTGCGGGGCTACACCTTC. Translating gives CSVAQQGLRGYTF.

The V call is TRBV5-1, the J call TRBJ2-7; 7 bases map to TRBD1. Germline CDR1 is SGHRS and CDR2 is YFSETQ. This CDR3 region has 15 residues. V shed 1 base, J shed 3 bases, and the junction held 7 bases outside the gene matches. This chain's CDR3 is CASSLLQGPLYEQYF. The CDR3 DNA reads as TGCGCCAGCAGCTTGCTACAGGGGCCTCTCTACGAGCAGTACTTC.

The gene calls are TRBV9 and TRBJ2-3; D possibly corresponds to TRBD1 (5 bases). Trimming pared 3 bases from V and 12 bases from J, leaving 14 bases between. Germline CDR1 and CDR2: SGDLS and YYNGEE. The CDR3 has 12 residues. CDR3 loop: CASSAPSGAQYF. The CDR3, as DNA: TGTGCCAGCAGCGCTCCGAGTGGGGCCCAGTATTTT.

The CDR3 is CASSGSTAGRTNEQFF. The CDR3 DNA follows: TGCGCCAGCAGCGGATCCACTGCGGGAAGGACCAATGAGCAGTTCTTC. The chain couples TRBV5-1 to TRBJ2-1; possibly TRBD2 for D (6 bases). With 4 bases removed from V and 6 bases from J, the gap between germline ends came to 20 bases. Germline V gives CDR1 SGHRS, CDR2 YFSETQ. CDR3 length equals 16 residues.

This clone is a singleton in its sample. This rearrangement joins TRBV9 to TRBJ2-6; D is possibly TRBD2 (7 bases). This CDR3 spans 19 amino acids. Per the germline V gene, CDR1 is SGDLS and CDR2 is YYNGEE. With 7 bases removed from V and 0 bases from J, the gap between germline ends came to 23 bases. The CDR3 is CASGGRGSGRNSGANVLTF. In DNA, the CDR3 is TGTGCCAGCGGTGGGAGGGGGAGTGGGCGAAACTCTGGGGCCAACGTCCTGACTTTC. The full variable domain, in which reference TRBV9 and TRBJ2-6 provide the parts outside the CDR3, is DSGVTQTPKHLITATGQRVTLRCSPRSGDLSVYWYQQSLDQGLQFLIQYYNGEERAKGNILERFSAQQFPDLHSELNLSSLELGDSALYFCASGGRGSGRNSGANVLTFGAGSRLTVL.

This clone has only one observation. The chain couples TRBV14 to TRBJ2-5; TRBD1 might be the D (6 bases). Germline V gives CDR1 SGHDN, CDR2 FVKESK. The CDR3 has 13 amino acids. The V and J ends lost 5 bases and 3 bases respectively, with 10 bases between them. The CDR3 protein is CASSDRIKETQYF. The CDR3 region has the DNA TGTGCCAGCAGCGACAGGATTAAAGAGACCCAGTACTTC.

By frequency in the sample, this clone is large. The chain links TRBV2 to TRBJ2-1, with TRBD2 matching over 7 bases. The CDR3 contains 14 residues. The germline V gene has CDR1 SNHLY and CDR2 FYNNEI. Germline trimming cut 5 bases from V and 4 bases from J; bases unmatched to any gene: 5. For the CDR3, the DNA is TGTGCCAGCAGTCGGGCTAGCGGTTACAATGAGCAGTTCTTC. Translation gives CASSRASGYNEQFF.

This clone has a handful of counts. The rearrangement joins TRBV5-1 to TRBJ2-6; possibly TRBD2 for D (6 bases). Deletions cut 5 bases from V and 0 bases from J, with 12 bases between. Per germline, CDR1 SGHRS and CDR2 YFSETQ. The CDR3 has 16 residues. CDR3 residues: CASRGDLSSGANVLTF. CDR3 nucleotides: TGCGCCAGCAGGGGGGACTTAAGCTCTGGGGCCAACGTCCTGACTTTC.

The rearrangement uses TRBV6-1 and TRBJ1-2; the D is unclear. Germline lookup yields CDR1 MNHNS and CDR2 SASEGT. The CDR3 consists of 15 residues. V was shortened by 6 bases and J by 4 bases, with 18 bases between the two germline ends. CDR3 region: CASSYTTRISYGYTF. The DNA of the CDR3 is TGTGCCAGCAGCTACACGACCAGGATTAGCTATGGCTACACCTTC.

This clone was picked up a small number of times. The chain combines TRBV5-8 with TRBJ2-7; 7 positions match TRBD1. J was trimmed by 5 bases and V by 0 bases; bases with no gene match: 2. Germline loops: CDR1 SGHTS, CDR2 YDEGEE. The CDR3 spans 13 residues. CDR3 sequence reads: CASSLGQGDEQYF. The CDR3 DNA is TGTGCCAGCAGCTTGGGACAGGGAGACGAGCAGTACTTC.

This clone was counted between two and nine times. The chain uses TRBV30 and TRBJ1-6; 8 bases fit TRBD1. V lost 1 base to trimming and J lost 10 bases; unmatched junction nucleotides: 6. The CDR3 is 14 residues long. Germline assignment: CDR1 GTSNPN and CDR2 SVGIG (reference sequence). The CDR3 is CAWSEDRGGSPLHF. The CDR3 DNA is TGTGCCTGGAGTGAAGACAGGGGCGGATCACCCCTCCACTTT.